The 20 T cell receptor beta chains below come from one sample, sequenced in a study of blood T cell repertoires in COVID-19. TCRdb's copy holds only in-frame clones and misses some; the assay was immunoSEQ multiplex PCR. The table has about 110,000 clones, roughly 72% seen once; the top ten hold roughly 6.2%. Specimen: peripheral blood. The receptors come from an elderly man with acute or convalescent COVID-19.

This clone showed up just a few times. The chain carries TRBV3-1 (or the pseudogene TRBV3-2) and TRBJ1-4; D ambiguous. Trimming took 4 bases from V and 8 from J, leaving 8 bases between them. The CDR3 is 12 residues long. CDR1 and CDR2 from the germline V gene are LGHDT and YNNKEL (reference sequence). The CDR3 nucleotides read TGTGCCAGCAGCCTTCGAAGCGAAAAACTGTTTTTT. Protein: CASSLRSEKLFF.

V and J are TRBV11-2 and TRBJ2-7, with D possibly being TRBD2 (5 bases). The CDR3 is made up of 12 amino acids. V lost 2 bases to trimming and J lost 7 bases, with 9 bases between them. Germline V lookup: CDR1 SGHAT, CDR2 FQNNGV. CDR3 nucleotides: TGTGCCAGCAGCTTAAGGCGGGTGGAGCAGTACTTC. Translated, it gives CASSLRRVEQYF.

The CDR3 DNA follows: TGTGCCAGCAGTTTTTTGGCCGGAGGCACCGGGGAGCTGTTTTTT. It is translated as CASSFLAGGTGELFF. The V call is TRBV27, the J call TRBJ2-2; weak D call: TRBD2 (5 bases). Germline assignment: CDR1 MNHEY and CDR2 SMNVEV (reference sequence). CDR3 size: 15 residues. V was clipped by 3 bases and J by 4 bases, with 12 bases between them.

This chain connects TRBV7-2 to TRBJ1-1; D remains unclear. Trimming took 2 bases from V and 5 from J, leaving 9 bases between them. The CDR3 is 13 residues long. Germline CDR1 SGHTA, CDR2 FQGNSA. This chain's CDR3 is CASSLPRMTEAFF. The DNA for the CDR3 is TGTGCCAGCAGCTTACCCAGGATGACTGAAGCTTTCTTT.

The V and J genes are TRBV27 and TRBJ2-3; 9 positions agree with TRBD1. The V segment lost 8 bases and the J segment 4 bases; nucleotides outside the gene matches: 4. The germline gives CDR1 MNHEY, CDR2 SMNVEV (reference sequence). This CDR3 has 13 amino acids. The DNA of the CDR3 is TGTGCCAGCTGGGACAGGGTATCAGATACGCAGTATTTT. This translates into CASWDRVSDTQYF.

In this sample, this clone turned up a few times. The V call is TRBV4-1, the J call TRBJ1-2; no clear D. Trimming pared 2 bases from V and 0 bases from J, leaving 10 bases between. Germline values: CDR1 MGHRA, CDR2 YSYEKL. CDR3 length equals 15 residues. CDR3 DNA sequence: TGCGCCAGCAGCCAAACAGCCGCCTCTAACTATGGCTACACCTTC. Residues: CASSQTAASNYGYTF.

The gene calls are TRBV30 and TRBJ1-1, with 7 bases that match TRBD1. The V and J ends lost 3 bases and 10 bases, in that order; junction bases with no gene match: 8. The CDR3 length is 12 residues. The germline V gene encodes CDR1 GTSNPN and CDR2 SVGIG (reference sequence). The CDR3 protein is CAWSLDRHGAFF. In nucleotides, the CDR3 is TGTGCCTGGAGCCTGGACAGGCACGGAGCTTTCTTT.

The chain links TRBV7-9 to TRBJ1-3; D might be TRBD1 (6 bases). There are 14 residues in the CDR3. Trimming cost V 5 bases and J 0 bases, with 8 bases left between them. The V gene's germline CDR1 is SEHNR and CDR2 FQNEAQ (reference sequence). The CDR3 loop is CASSRTVSGNTIYF. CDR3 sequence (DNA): TGTGCCAGCAGCCGGACAGTCTCTGGAAACACCATATATTTT.

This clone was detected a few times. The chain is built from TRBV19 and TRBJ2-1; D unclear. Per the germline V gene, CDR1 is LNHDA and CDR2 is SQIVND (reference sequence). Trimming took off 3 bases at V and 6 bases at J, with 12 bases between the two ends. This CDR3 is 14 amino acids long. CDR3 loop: CASSMVSFSNEQFF. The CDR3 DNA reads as TGTGCCAGTAGTATGGTCAGTTTCTCCAATGAGCAGTTCTTC.

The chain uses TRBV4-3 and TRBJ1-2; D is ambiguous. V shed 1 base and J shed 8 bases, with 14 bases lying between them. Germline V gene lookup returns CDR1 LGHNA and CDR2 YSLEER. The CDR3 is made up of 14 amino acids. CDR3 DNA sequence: TGCGCCAGCAGCCAAGGTGCGGGTGCCCCGGGCTACACCTTC. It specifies CASSQGAGAPGYTF.

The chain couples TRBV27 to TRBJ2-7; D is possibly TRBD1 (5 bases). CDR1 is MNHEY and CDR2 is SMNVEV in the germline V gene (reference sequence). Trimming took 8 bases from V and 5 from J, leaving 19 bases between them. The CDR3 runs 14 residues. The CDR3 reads CASRPGLRVNEQYF. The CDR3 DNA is TGTGCCAGCCGGCCAGGGCTTAGGGTCAACGAGCAGTACTTC.

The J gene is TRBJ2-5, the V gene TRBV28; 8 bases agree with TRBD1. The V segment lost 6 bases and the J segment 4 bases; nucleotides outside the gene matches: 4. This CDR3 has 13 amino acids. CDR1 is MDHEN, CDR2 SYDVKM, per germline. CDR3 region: CASRRQGRETQYF. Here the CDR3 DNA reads TGTGCCAGCAGGCGACAGGGGAGAGAGACCCAGTACTTC.

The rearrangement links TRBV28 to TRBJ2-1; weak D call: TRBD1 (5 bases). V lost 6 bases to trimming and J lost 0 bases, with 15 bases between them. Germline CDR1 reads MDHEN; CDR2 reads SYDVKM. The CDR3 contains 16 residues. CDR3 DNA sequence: TGTGCCAGCAGCCTCCTGGGGCGGAGCTCCTACAATGAGCAGTTCTTC. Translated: CASSLLGRSSYNEQFF.

The CDR3 here is CASSLDRGRTEAFF. CDR3 DNA: TGCGCCAGCAGCTTGGACAGGGGTAGGACTGAAGCTTTCTTT. V and J are TRBV5-1 and TRBJ1-1, with 7 positions matching TRBD1. Looked up from germline, CDR1 is SGHRS and CDR2 is YFSETQ. The V segment lost 0 bases and the J segment 5 bases; nucleotides outside the gene matches: 4. The CDR3 loop spans 14 amino acids.

The CDR3 here is CASTPRGTGGGKLFF. In nucleotides, the CDR3 is TGTGCCAGCACCCCCCGCGGGACAGGGGGTGGAAAACTGTTTTTT. The chain carries TRBV6-2 or TRBV6-3 and TRBJ1-4, with 11 bases fitting TRBD1. V shed 7 bases and J 10 bases; nucleotides not matched to a gene: 11. From germline, CDR1 is MNHEY and CDR2 SVGEGT. This CDR3 is 15 amino acids long.

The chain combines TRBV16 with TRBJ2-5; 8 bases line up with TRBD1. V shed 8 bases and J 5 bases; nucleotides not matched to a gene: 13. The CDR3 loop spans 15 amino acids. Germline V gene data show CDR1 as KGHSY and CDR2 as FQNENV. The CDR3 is CASVSRDRRLETQYF. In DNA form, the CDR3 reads TGTGCCAGCGTGTCCCGGGACAGGCGCCTGGAGACCCAGTACTTC. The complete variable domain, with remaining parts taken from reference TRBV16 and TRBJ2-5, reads GEEVAQTPKHLVRGEGQKAKLYCAPIKGHSYVFWYQQVLKNEFKFLISFQNENVFDETGMPKERFSAKCLPNSPCSLEIQATKLEDSAVYFCASVSRDRRLETQYFGPGTRLLVL.

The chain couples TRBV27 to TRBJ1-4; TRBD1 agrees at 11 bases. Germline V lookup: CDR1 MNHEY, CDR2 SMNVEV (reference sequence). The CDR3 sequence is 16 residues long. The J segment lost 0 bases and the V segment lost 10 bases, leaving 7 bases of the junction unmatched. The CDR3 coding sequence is TGTGCCACCGGACAGGGGGCGCGGGCAACTAATGAAAAACTGTTTTTT. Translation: CATGQGARATNEKLFF.

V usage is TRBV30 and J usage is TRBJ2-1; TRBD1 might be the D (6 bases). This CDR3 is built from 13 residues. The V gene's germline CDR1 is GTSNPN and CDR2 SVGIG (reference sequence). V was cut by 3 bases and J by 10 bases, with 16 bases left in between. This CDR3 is CAWRDQGSGEQFF. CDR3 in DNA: TGTGCCTGGAGGGACCAGGGGTCCGGGGAGCAGTTCTTC.

CDR3 region: CASSLFGMAGFGGARETQYF. CDR3 coding DNA: TGTGCCAGCAGTTTATTTGGGATGGCGGGGTTTGGAGGAGCCAGAGAGACCCAGTACTTC. This chain links TRBV27 with TRBJ2-5, with D maybe TRBD2 (6 bases). The CDR3 consists of 20 residues. From germline, CDR1 is MNHEY and CDR2 SMNVEV (reference sequence). Trimming took 1 base from V and 4 from J, leaving 28 bases between them.

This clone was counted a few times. The CDR3 DNA follows: TGTGCCAGCAGCTTGACAGGGTACGAGCAGTACTTC. Its protein product is CASSLTGYEQYF. The chain carries TRBV6-5 and TRBJ2-7; 7 positions match TRBD1. Germline V gives CDR1 MNHEY, CDR2 SVGAGI. V gave up 6 bases and J gave up 4 bases; unmatched junction bases: 3. CDR3 length equals 12 residues.